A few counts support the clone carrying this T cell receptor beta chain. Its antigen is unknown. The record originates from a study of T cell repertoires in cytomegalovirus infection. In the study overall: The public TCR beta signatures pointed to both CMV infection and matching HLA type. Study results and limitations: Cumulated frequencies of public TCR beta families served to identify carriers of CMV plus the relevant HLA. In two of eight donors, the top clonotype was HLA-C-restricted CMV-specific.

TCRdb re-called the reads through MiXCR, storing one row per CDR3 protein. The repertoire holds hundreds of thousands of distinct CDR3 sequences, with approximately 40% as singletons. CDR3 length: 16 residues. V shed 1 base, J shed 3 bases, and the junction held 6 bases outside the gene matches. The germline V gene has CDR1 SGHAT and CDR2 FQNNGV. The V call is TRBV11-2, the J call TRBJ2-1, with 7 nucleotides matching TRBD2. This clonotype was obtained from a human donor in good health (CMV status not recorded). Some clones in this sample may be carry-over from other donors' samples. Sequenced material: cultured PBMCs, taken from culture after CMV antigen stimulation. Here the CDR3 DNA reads TGTGCCAGCAGCTTAGGGGGGGGGACCCTCTACAATGAGCAGTTCTTC. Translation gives CASSLGGGTLYNEQFF.